Following are 13 T cell receptor beta chains from one sample sequenced in a study of T-cell reconstitution after alpha-beta-depleted transplantation in children. Library preparation (for TCRbeta) was performed with unique molecular identifiers. TCRdb re-called the PCR reads through MiXCR, storing one row per CDR3 protein. The sample shows hundreds of thousands of distinct CDR3 sequences, roughly 13% of them seen only once. The sequencing here drew on PBMCs, mostly from graft donor cells, taken 360 days after TCRalphabeta/CD19-depleted stem cell transplant. All receptors derive from a male patient aged 10 to 17 who had a stem cell transplant for acute myeloid leukemia, so the T cells may come from the graft donor.

This clonotype appeared many times. The genes are TRBV12-3 or TRBV12-4 and TRBJ2-1; TRBD2 matches 9 bases. This CDR3 comprises 15 residues. Trimming at V came to 5 bases and at J to 8 bases, leaving 10 bases not matched to a gene. The CDR3 spells CASSHDGGRAYEQFF. CDR3 DNA sequence: TGTGCCAGCAGTCACGACGGCGGGAGGGCCTATGAGCAGTTCTTC.

This clonotype showed up just a few times. The V call is TRBV7-3, the J call TRBJ2-1, with 12 nucleotides matching TRBD2. Germline values: CDR1 SGHTA, CDR2 FQGTGA. Trimming cost V 1 base and J 0 bases; bases outside gene matches: 4. The CDR3 sequence is 18 residues long. CDR3 sequence: CASSLSLAGGSSYNEQFF. The CDR3 DNA sequence: TGTGCCAGCAGCTTAAGCCTAGCGGGGGGGAGCTCCTACAATGAGCAGTTCTTC.

The chain has TRBV29-1 and TRBJ2-1; D call uncertain. V was pared by 3 bases and J by 5 bases, with 11 bases between. The germline V gene has CDR1 SQVTM and CDR2 ANQGSEA. CDR3 length equals 13 residues. CDR3 loop: CSVEKGLNNEQFF. The CDR3 region has the DNA TGCAGCGTTGAGAAGGGTCTTAACAATGAGCAGTTCTTC.

This clonotype was seen a handful of times. The gene calls are TRBV5-1 and TRBJ2-7; D is uncertain. The CDR3 sequence is 13 residues long. CDR1 is SGHRS, CDR2 YFSETQ, per germline. V lost 2 bases and J lost 2, with 8 bases in between. This chain's CDR3 is CASSFPSPYEQYF. In DNA, the CDR3 is TGCGCCAGCAGCTTCCCCTCCCCCTACGAGCAGTACTTC.

In this sample, this clonotype turned up a few times. The chain carries TRBV27 and TRBJ1-1; D is perhaps TRBD1 (5 bases). From germline, CDR1 is MNHEY and CDR2 SMNVEV (reference sequence). Trimming cost V 5 bases and J 0 bases, with 10 bases left between them. The CDR3 contains 14 residues. CDR3 residues: CASSQGPLNTEAFF. The CDR3 nucleotides read TGTGCCAGCAGTCAGGGACCGTTGAACACTGAAGCTTTCTTT.

CDR3 region: CASSLLPDPGGEQYF. The DNA of the CDR3 is TGTGCCAGCAGTTTATTGCCCGATCCAGGGGGCGAGCAGTACTTC. This chain links TRBV28 with TRBJ2-7; 7 bases are shared with TRBD1. This CDR3 is 15 amino acids long. The junction had 9 bases not matched to a gene; V was cut back by 1 base and J by 6 bases. The germline CDR1 and CDR2 sequences are MDHEN and SYDVKM.

This clonotype showed up many times. The rearrangement uses TRBV27 and TRBJ2-5; TRBD2 matches 8 bases. This CDR3 contains 16 residues. V shed 3 bases, J shed 6 bases, and the junction held 12 bases outside the gene matches. Germline loops: CDR1 MNHEY, CDR2 SMNVEV (reference sequence). As DNA, the CDR3 is TGTGCCAGCAGTTTCCTTACCTTGAGCGGGAGAAAGACCCAGTACTTC. Translated, it gives CASSFLTLSGRKTQYF.

This clonotype was detected a few times. The chain links TRBV14 to TRBJ2-7, with D perhaps being TRBD1 or TRBD2 (5 bases each). V was cut by 4 bases and J by 5 bases, with 12 bases left in between. CDR1 is SGHDN and CDR2 is FVKESK in the germline V gene. The CDR3 contains 13 residues. The CDR3 sequence: CASSPAWDHEQYF. CDR3 DNA sequence: TGTGCCAGCAGCCCCGCGTGGGACCACGAGCAGTACTTC.

V is TRBV20-1 and J is TRBJ2-1, with TRBD2 identical over 13 bases. CDR3 size: 18 residues. Germline V CDR1 and CDR2: DFQATT, SNEGSKA (reference sequence). Unmatched junction bases numbered 9, after V lost 0 bases and J lost 4 bases. CDR3 bases: TGCAGTGCTAGAGACTGGTGGACTAGCGGGAGTACTTACAATGAGCAGTTCTTC. Translated, it gives CSARDWWTSGSTYNEQFF.

In DNA, the CDR3 is TGTGCCAGCAGCTTAACCTCTCCGGGACTAGCGGGAGGGTACGAGCAGTACTTC. Translation gives CASSLTSPGLAGGYEQYF. The chain combines TRBV7-6 with TRBJ2-7, with TRBD2 matching 16 bases. The germline V gene encodes CDR1 SGHVS and CDR2 FNYEAQ. CDR3 size: 18 residues. V was pared by 2 bases and J by 4 bases, with 8 bases of the junction left unmatched.

This clonotype was seen more than once but under ten times. The chain couples TRBV28 to TRBJ2-7; D remains unclear. Germline lookup yields CDR1 MDHEN and CDR2 SYDVKM. The CDR3 has 15 amino acids. Deletions cut 8 bases from V and 6 bases from J, with 23 bases between. The CDR3 coding sequence is TGTGCCAGCCAGAGGTTGTGGCTAGTTCATTCCGAGCAGTACTTC. It encodes CASQRLWLVHSEQYF. Complete variable domain (other parts from reference TRBV28 and TRBJ2-7): DVKVTQSSRYLVKRTGEKVFLECVQDMDHENMFWYRQDPGLGLRLIYFSYDVKMKEKGDIPEGYSVSREKKERFSLILESASTNQTSMYLCASQRLWLVHSEQYFGPGTRLTVT.

The rearrangement uses TRBV20-1 and TRBJ2-3; D call uncertain. Germline assignment: CDR1 DFQATT and CDR2 SNEGSKA (reference sequence). Trimming took 5 bases from V and 2 from J, leaving 14 bases between them. The CDR3 loop spans 14 amino acids. The chain's CDR3 is CSAPPQANTDTQYF. For the CDR3, the DNA is TGCAGTGCTCCCCCCCAGGCCAACACAGATACGCAGTATTTT.

The rearrangement joins TRBV4-3 to TRBJ2-7; D unclear. Per germline, CDR1 LGHNA and CDR2 YSLEER. With 3 bases removed from V and 2 bases from J, the gap between germline ends came to 17 bases. The CDR3 consists of 16 residues. The CDR3 is CASSQGPVLQAYEQYF. The DNA for the CDR3 is TGCGCCAGCAGCCAGGGCCCCGTGCTCCAAGCCTACGAGCAGTACTTC.